This T cell receptor (beta chain) comes out of a study of cytomegalovirus exposure and HLA in healthy donors. This CDR3 contains 14 residues. V gave up 7 bases and J gave up 7 bases, with 17 bases separating them. The V gene's germline CDR1 is MDHEN and CDR2 SYDVKM. In the PCR, 60 Vbeta and 13 Jbeta primers were used. The data were produced by immunoSEQ multiplex PCR, yet TCRdb's version contains in-frame clones alone and is incomplete. The sample consists of around 100,000 clones, nearly 65% of them appearing once. V gene TRBV28 combines with J gene TRBJ1-5; D may be TRBD1 (5 bases). Sequenced material: PBMCs. This sequence originates from a human donor in good health. CDR3 in DNA: TGTGCCAGCACCTTGGGGGGTGAGGTGCAGCCCCAGCATTTT. Encoded protein: CASTLGGEVQPQHF.